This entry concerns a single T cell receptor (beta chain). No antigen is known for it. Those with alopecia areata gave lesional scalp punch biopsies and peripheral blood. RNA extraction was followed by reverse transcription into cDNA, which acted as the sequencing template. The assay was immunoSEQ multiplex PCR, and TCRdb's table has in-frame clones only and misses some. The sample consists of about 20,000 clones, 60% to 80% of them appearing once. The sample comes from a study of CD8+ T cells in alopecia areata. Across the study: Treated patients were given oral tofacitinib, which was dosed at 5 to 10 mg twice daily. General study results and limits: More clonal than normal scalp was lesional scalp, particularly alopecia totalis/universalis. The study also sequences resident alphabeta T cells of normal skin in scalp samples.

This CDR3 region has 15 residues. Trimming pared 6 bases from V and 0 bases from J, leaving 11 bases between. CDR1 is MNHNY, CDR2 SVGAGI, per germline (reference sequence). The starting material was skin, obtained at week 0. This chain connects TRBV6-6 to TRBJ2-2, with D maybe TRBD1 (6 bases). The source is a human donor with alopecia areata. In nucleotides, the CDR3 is TGTGCCAGCAGCGGGGACACCCCGAACACCGGGGAGCTGTTTTTT. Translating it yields CASSGDTPNTGELFF.